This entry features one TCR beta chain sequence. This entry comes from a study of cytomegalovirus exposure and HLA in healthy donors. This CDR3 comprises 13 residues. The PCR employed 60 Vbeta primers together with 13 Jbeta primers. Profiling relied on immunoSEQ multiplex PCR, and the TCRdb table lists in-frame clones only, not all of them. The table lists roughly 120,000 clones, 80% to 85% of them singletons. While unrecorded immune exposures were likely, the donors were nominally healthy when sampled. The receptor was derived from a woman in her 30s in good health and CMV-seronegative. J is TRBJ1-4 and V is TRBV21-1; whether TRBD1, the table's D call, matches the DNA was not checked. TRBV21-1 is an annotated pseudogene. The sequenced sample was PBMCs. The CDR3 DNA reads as TGTGCCAGCATAAAACAGGGAAATGAAAAACTGTTTTTT. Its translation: CASIKQGNEKLFF.